The present entry profiles one TCR beta chain with its context. V gave up 1 base and J gave up 5 bases, with 12 bases separating them. CDR1 is MGHRA and CDR2 is YSYEKL in the germline V gene. The CDR3 is 14 amino acids. The sample originates from a study of cytotoxic CD8 clonotypes in ibrutinib-treated CLL. Clones were read by immunoSEQ multiplex PCR, and TCRdb kept only the in-frame ones, dropping some. Here the sample spans 100,000 to 150,000 clones, 70% to 90% being singletons. The J gene is TRBJ2-7, the V gene TRBV4-1, with D uncertain. This TCR was recovered from a human donor with chronic lymphocytic leukemia. The sample was PBMCs, taken after 24 months of ibrutinib treatment. The CDR3 reads CASSQVGTEHEQYF. In nucleotides, the CDR3 is TGCGCCAGCAGCCAAGTGGGTACCGAGCACGAGCAGTACTTC.